The 5 T cell receptor beta chains given below trace back to one sample, sequenced in a study of blood T cell repertoires in COVID-19. Assay used: immunoSEQ multiplex PCR; TCRdb lists only in-frame clones, some missing. The table lists 84,000 or so clones, roughly 92% of them singletons. Sequencing was performed on peripheral blood. The receptors come from a woman in her fifties or sixties with active COVID-19.

This chain connects TRBV19 to TRBJ1-4; 7 positions match TRBD1. Germline V lookup: CDR1 LNHDA, CDR2 SQIVND (reference sequence). The CDR3 has 16 amino acids. Trimming at V came to 4 bases and at J to 4 bases, leaving 9 bases not matched to a gene. Here the CDR3 DNA reads TGTGCCAGTAGTACTGGTTTGACAGGGCTTAATGAAAAACTGTTTTTT. It specifies CASSTGLTGLNEKLFF.

The V and J genes are TRBV30 and TRBJ1-6; TRBD1 is a possible D gene (5 bases). Trimming shortened V by 4 bases and J by 7 bases, and 17 bases separated the two germline ends. In germline, CDR1 is GTSNPN, CDR2 SVGIG (reference sequence). The length of the CDR3 is 15 residues. CDR3 region: CAWTTGGAANSPLHF. The CDR3 region has the DNA TGTGCCTGGACTACAGGAGGGGCAGCAAATTCACCCCTCCACTTT. Combining the CDR3 with reference TRBV30 and TRBJ1-6 gives the whole variable domain SQTIHQWPATLVQPVGSPLSLECTVEGTSNPNLYWYRQAAGRGLQLLFYSVGIGQISSEVPQNLSASRPQDRQFILSSKKLLLSDSGFYLCAWTTGGAANSPLHFGNGTRLTVT.

The CDR3 DNA reads TGTGCCAGCAGTGAGAGGGTGCGACAGGGGGTCCCCAGGACCCAGTACTTC. Translating gives CASSERVRQGVPRTQYF. This chain connects TRBV25-1 to TRBJ2-5; 9 nucleotides align to TRBD1. CDR1 and CDR2 (germline): MGHDK, SYGVNS. V shed 3 bases and J 7 bases; nucleotides not matched to a gene: 15. CDR3 length equals 17 residues.

The rearrangement links TRBV19 to TRBJ1-5; the D is unclear. Trimming took 1 base from V and 0 from J, leaving 7 bases between them. The germline CDR1 and CDR2 sequences are LNHDA and SQIVND (reference sequence). The CDR3 extends over 15 amino acids. In DNA form, the CDR3 reads TGTGCCAGTAGTATAGGAGGGAGTAGCAATCAGCCCCAGCATTTT. It encodes CASSIGGSSNQPQHF. The variable domain in full, completed from reference TRBV19 and TRBJ1-5, reads DGGITQSPKYLFRKEGQNVTLSCEQNLNHDAMYWYRQDPGQGLRLIYYSQIVNDFQKGDIAEGYSVSREKKESFPLTVTSAQKNPTAFYLCASSIGGSSNQPQHFGDGTRLSIL.

The V gene is TRBV5-8, the J gene TRBJ1-3; D perhaps matches TRBD1 (5 bases). CDR1 is SGHTS, CDR2 YDEGEE, per germline. V lost 1 base, J lost 3 bases, and 14 bases lay in between. There are 16 residues in the CDR3. The CDR3 loop is CASSLPGPQGGNTIYF. DNA for the CDR3: TGTGCCAGCAGCTTGCCGGGTCCCCAGGGTGGAAACACCATATATTTT.